This entry lists 27 T cell receptor beta chains sequenced from one sample in a study of Ad26.COV2.S vaccination and SARS-CoV-2 variants. TCRdb's table, derived via immunoSEQ multiplex PCR, lists solely in-frame clones and lacks some. This table holds just over 350,000 clones, 90% to 95% found once. Specimen: peripheral blood, collected after recovery from COVID-19. Source of these receptors: a human donor who had recovered from COVID-19.

V gene TRBV5-6 combines with J gene TRBJ1-1; the match to TRBD1 covers 7 bases. V trimming: 5 bases; J trimming: 3 bases; junction bases outside the gene matches: 4. The germline CDR1 and CDR2 sequences are SGHDT and YYEEEE. This CDR3 comprises 13 residues. The CDR3 sequence is CASRAGTDTEAFF. CDR3 in DNA: TGTGCCAGCAGGGCCGGGACAGACACTGAAGCTTTCTTT. Supplemented by reference TRBV5-6 and TRBJ1-1, the full variable domain reads DAGVTQSPTHLIKTRGQQVTLRCSPKSGHDTVSWYQQALGQGPQFIFQYYEEEERQRGNFPDRFSGHQFPNYSSELNVNALLLGDSALYLCASRAGTDTEAFFGQGTRLTVV.

The chain combines TRBV9 with TRBJ1-1, with D possibly being TRBD1 (5 bases). The ends were cut back, 2 bases at V and 4 bases at J, with 15 bases in the middle. The germline gives CDR1 SGDLS, CDR2 YYNGEE. The CDR3 loop spans 15 amino acids. The CDR3 loop reads CASSVPPGGATEAFF. DNA for the CDR3: TGTGCCAGCAGCGTTCCCCCCGGGGGTGCCACTGAAGCTTTCTTT.

V usage is TRBV5-8 and J usage is TRBJ1-2; TRBD1 is a possible D gene (5 bases). Germline V CDR1 and CDR2: SGHTS, YDEGEE. The CDR3 spans 13 residues. V lost 0 bases and J 8 bases, leaving 11 bases between the germline ends. The CDR3 nucleotides read TGTGCCAGCAGCTTGGGAGGGACCGCGGGCTACACCTTC. This gives the protein CASSLGGTAGYTF.

This clone was recorded only once. The chain uses TRBV5-1 and TRBJ1-2; the D is unclear. V shed 4 bases and J shed 2 bases, with 18 bases lying between them. The CDR3 covers 16 residues. The germline gives CDR1 SGHRS, CDR2 YFSETQ. CDR3 loop: CASSQQPGFSNYGYTF. In DNA, the CDR3 is TGCGCCAGCAGCCAACAGCCGGGCTTTTCCAACTATGGCTACACCTTC.

This chain joins TRBV3-1 (or the pseudogene TRBV3-2) and TRBJ1-3; maybe TRBD1 (6 bases). CDR1 is LGHDT, CDR2 YNNKEL, per germline (reference sequence). This CDR3 has 12 residues. V gave up 6 bases and J gave up 3 bases, with 6 bases separating them. CDR3 residues: CASRGGGNTIYF. The CDR3 region has the DNA TGTGCCAGCAGAGGGGGTGGAAACACCATATATTTT.

This sequence joins TRBV10-2 and TRBJ1-1; D is ambiguous. The CDR3 has 15 residues. V lost 4 bases and J lost 1, with 13 bases in between. CDR1 WSHSY and CDR2 SAAADI come from the germline V gene. The CDR3 sequence: CASSAKLRANTEAFF. CDR3 in DNA: TGCGCCAGCAGTGCGAAGCTACGGGCGAACACTGAAGCTTTCTTT.

The chain recombines TRBV12-3 or TRBV12-4 with TRBJ1-6; 7 bases fit TRBD1. This CDR3 spans 13 amino acids. The junction had 8 bases not matched to a gene; V was cut back by 6 bases and J by 12 bases. The CDR3 nucleotides are TGTGCCAGCAGACGACAGGGACCGGAACCCCTCCACTTT. This codes for CASRRQGPEPLHF.

The chain recombines TRBV10-1 with TRBJ2-1, with 7 bases that match TRBD2. CDR3 size: 18 residues. Germline CDR1 reads WNHNN; CDR2 reads SYGVQD (reference sequence). The junction had 14 bases not matched to a gene; V was cut back by 2 bases and J by 4 bases. CDR3 sequence (DNA): TGCGCCAGCAGTGAGCCGAGCAGGTTTGGACTAGGTTACAATGAGCAGTTCTTC. This gives the protein CASSEPSRFGLGYNEQFF.

The chain uses TRBV5-8 and TRBJ2-3, with D possibly being TRBD2 (5 bases). Germline V gene lookup returns CDR1 SGHTS and CDR2 YDEGEE. The V and J ends lost 0 bases and 2 bases respectively, with 10 bases between them. This CDR3 comprises 15 residues. CDR3 DNA: TGTGCCAGCAGCTTGGACCGGGGAGTCACAGATACGCAGTATTTT. This encodes CASSLDRGVTDTQYF.

J is TRBJ1-2 and V is TRBV6-5, with TRBD1 identical over 10 bases. V lost 6 bases to trimming and J lost 8 bases; unmatched junction nucleotides: 3. The length of the CDR3 is 12 residues. Germline loops: CDR1 MNHEY, CDR2 SVGAGI. The CDR3 coding sequence is TGTGCCAGCAGCGGGGACAGGGGAGGCTACACCTTC. This encodes CASSGDRGGYTF.

The chain couples TRBV6-5 to TRBJ1-2, with D perhaps matching TRBD1 (5 bases). V was trimmed by 4 bases and J by 6 bases, leaving 18 bases between them. The V gene's germline CDR1 is MNHEY and CDR2 SVGAGI. This CDR3 contains 15 residues. The CDR3 DNA follows: TGTGCCAGCAGTTCAGGACCCGGGGGAGGACATGGCTACACCTTC. This encodes CASSSGPGGGHGYTF.

This chain uses TRBV6-5 with TRBJ1-1; TRBD1 might be the D (6 bases). V gave up 6 bases and J gave up 8 bases, with 13 bases separating them. The CDR3 has 12 amino acids. Germline CDR1 and CDR2: MNHEY and SVGAGI. CDR3 DNA: TGTGCCAGCAGCGGGGGCGTTTCGGAAGCTTTCTTT. It translates to CASSGGVSEAFF.

The chain couples TRBV11-2 to TRBJ1-1; D remains ambiguous. V gave up 0 bases and J gave up 6 bases, with 8 bases separating them. From germline, CDR1 is SGHAT and CDR2 FQNNGV. CDR3 length: 13 amino acids. CDR3 region: CASSLEGGSEAFF. CDR3 sequence (DNA): TGTGCCAGCAGCTTAGAAGGTGGGTCTGAAGCTTTCTTT. Supplemented by reference TRBV11-2 and TRBJ1-1, the full variable domain reads EAGVAQSPRYKIIEKRQSVAFWCNPISGHATLYWYQQILGQGPKLLIQFQNNGVVDDSQLPKDRFSAERLKGVDSTLKIQPAKLEDSAVYLCASSLEGGSEAFFGQGTRLTVV.

The V and J genes are TRBV29-1 and TRBJ2-3; 8 bases map to TRBD2. J lost 3 bases, V lost 4 bases, and 12 bases had no gene match. This CDR3 is built from 16 residues. Germline CDR1 reads SQVTM; CDR2 reads ANQGSEA. Here the CDR3 DNA reads TGCAGCGTTGGGGGGGAGGGCCTAGCGGGTACAGATACGCAGTATTTT. This sequence encodes CSVGGEGLAGTDTQYF.

This clone was counted once. V gene TRBV27 combines with J gene TRBJ2-3; either TRBD1 or TRBD2 may supply D (5 bases each). CDR1 and CDR2 from the germline V gene are MNHEY and SMNVEV (reference sequence). The V and J ends lost 8 bases and 0 bases respectively, with 24 bases between them. The CDR3 extends over 18 amino acids. The chain's CDR3 is CASFWNSGAALSTDTQYF. The CDR3 DNA follows: TGTGCCAGCTTCTGGAATTCCGGGGCAGCCCTTAGCACAGATACGCAGTATTTT.

The V and J genes are TRBV5-1 and TRBJ1-1; 10 nucleotides match TRBD1. The CDR3 totals 14 residues. Germline V gives CDR1 SGHRS, CDR2 YFSETQ. With V trimmed by 3 bases and J by 6 bases, 5 bases remained unmatched. The CDR3 sequence: CASSSGQGVPEAFF. For the CDR3, the DNA is TGCGCCAGCAGCTCTGGACAGGGGGTACCTGAAGCTTTCTTT.

Worth noting for this clone: Other DNA sequences in the sample encode the same CDR3. This rearrangement joins TRBV6-2 or TRBV6-3 to TRBJ2-1; the D is unclear. The CDR3 runs to 14 residues. CDR1 and CDR2 (germline): MNHEY, SVGEGT. The V and J ends lost 5 bases and 0 bases respectively, with 8 bases between them. In DNA form, the CDR3 reads TGTGCCAGCAGTGACGGAAGCTCCTACAATGAGCAGTTCTTC. It is translated as CASSDGSSYNEQFF.

This clone was seen a handful of times. The gene calls are TRBV7-6 and TRBJ1-1, with D perhaps matching TRBD1 (6 bases). Trimming left V 5 bases short and J 6 bases short, with 16 bases between. Looked up from germline, CDR1 is SGHVS and CDR2 is FNYEAQ. The CDR3 has 14 amino acids. CDR3 protein: CASSTSQGHPEAFF. The CDR3 DNA follows: TGTGCCAGCAGCACTTCTCAGGGGCACCCTGAAGCTTTCTTT. Based on the CDR3 plus reference TRBV7-6 and TRBJ1-1, the full variable domain is GAGVSQSPRYKVTKRGQDVALRCDPISGHVSLYWYRQALGQGPEFLTYFNYEAQQDKSGLPNDRFSAERPEGSISTLTIQRTEQRDSAMYRCASSTSQGHPEAFFGQGTRLTVV.

CDR3 amino acids: CASSITASDYGYTF. CDR3 DNA: TGTGCCAGTAGTATAACAGCCTCAGACTATGGCTACACCTTC. The chain is built from TRBV19 and TRBJ1-2; D remains unclear. V dropped 2 bases and J dropped 3 bases, with 10 bases sitting between them. The germline V gene has CDR1 LNHDA and CDR2 SQIVND (reference sequence). The CDR3 spans 14 residues.

The V and J genes are TRBV4-1 and TRBJ1-1; D ambiguous. Germline V gives CDR1 MGHRA, CDR2 YSYEKL. Trimming removed 0 bases from V and 1 base from J, with 9 bases in between. The CDR3 contains 15 residues. The CDR3 reads CASSQDYSSNTEAFF. CDR3 nucleotide sequence: TGCGCCAGCAGCCAAGACTACAGCTCGAACACTGAAGCTTTCTTT.

There are a few counts of this clone. This chain links TRBV6-8 with TRBJ1-3, with a tentative D call TRBD1 (5 bases). CDR1 is MNHGY, CDR2 SAAAGT, per germline. Trimming stripped 6 bases from V and 2 bases from J, with 11 bases between. CDR3 length: 14 amino acids. As DNA, the CDR3 is TGTGCCAGCAGCCTCAGGGTTCCTGGAAACACCATATATTTT. This gives the protein CASSLRVPGNTIYF.

V usage is TRBV25-1 and J usage is TRBJ2-1; D not resolved. The germline CDR1 and CDR2 sequences are MGHDK and SYGVNS. Trimming left V 1 base short and J 2 bases short, with 9 bases between. The CDR3 is made up of 15 amino acids. The CDR3 protein is CASSEWKTPYNEQFF. Written as DNA, the CDR3 is TGTGCCAGCAGTGAATGGAAGACCCCCTACAATGAGCAGTTCTTC.

The rearrangement joins TRBV5-4 to TRBJ2-3; tentatively, D is TRBD1 (5 bases). CDR1 is SGHNT and CDR2 is YYREEE in the germline V gene (reference sequence). The CDR3 has 15 residues. The germline V and J ends were trimmed by 1 base and 6 bases, with 15 bases remaining between them. The CDR3, as DNA: TGTGCCAGCAGCTTGCAGGGCCTAAGATCCGATACGCAGTATTTT. Its protein product is CASSLQGLRSDTQYF. Using reference TRBV5-4 and TRBJ2-3 for the parts outside the CDR3, the full variable domain is ETGVTQSPTHLIKTRGQQVTLRCSSQSGHNTVSWYQQALGQGPQFIFQYYREEENGRGNFPPRFSGLQFPNYSSELNVNALELDDSALYLCASSLQGLRSDTQYFGPGTRLTVL.

The chain combines TRBV5-1 with TRBJ2-2; 7 bases map to TRBD2. Germline assignment: CDR1 SGHRS and CDR2 YFSETQ. The CDR3 covers 15 residues. With 4 bases clipped from V and 1 base from J, the junction kept 4 bases outside the gene matches. In DNA form, the CDR3 reads TGCGCCAGCAGCGCCGCGGGGGTGAACACCGGGGAGCTGTTTTTT. This translates into CASSAAGVNTGELFF.

The V call is TRBV4-1, the J call TRBJ2-3; 10 bases map to TRBD2. Germline-derived CDR1 and CDR2 are MGHRA and YSYEKL. The CDR3 extends over 16 amino acids. Trimming took 1 base from V and 5 from J; bases not matched to a gene: 6. The CDR3 spells CASSQALAGAIDTQYF. In DNA form, the CDR3 reads TGCGCCAGCAGCCAAGCGCTAGCGGGGGCCATAGATACGCAGTATTTT.

The rearrangement links TRBV2 to TRBJ2-5; TRBD2 agrees at 10 bases. After removal of 6 bases from V and 5 bases from J, the junction contained 12 bases not matched to a gene. Germline V gives CDR1 SNHLY, CDR2 FYNNEI. The CDR3 consists of 16 residues. The CDR3 protein is CASRRSLAGARETQYF. CDR3 DNA sequence: TGTGCCAGCAGGAGAAGTCTAGCGGGGGCCCGGGAGACCCAGTACTTC.

V and J are TRBV14 and TRBJ1-1; weak D call: TRBD1 (6 bases). Germline V gene data show CDR1 as SGHDN and CDR2 as FVKESK. This CDR3 region has 15 residues. V was pared by 4 bases and J by 0 bases, with 12 bases between. CDR3 bases: TGTGCCAGCAGCCCTCCCGGACAGCTGAACACTGAAGCTTTCTTT. Translated, it gives CASSPPGQLNTEAFF.